This T cell receptor (beta chain) is from a study of control samples from healthy donors and cancer patients. Clones were sequenced by immunoSEQ multiplex PCR, and TCRdb holds only the in-frame ones, with some missing. The sample shows 70,000 to 80,000 clones, around four fifths of them seen only once. Germline CDR1 SGHAT, CDR2 FQNNGV. This CDR3 spans 16 amino acids. With 4 bases clipped from V and 5 bases from J, the junction kept 8 bases outside the gene matches. The chain has TRBV11-2 and TRBJ1-2; 12 bases fit TRBD1. The source material was blood. This clonotype was sampled from a man in his fifties in good health. The CDR3, as DNA: TGTGCCAGCAGCTCCGGGACAGGGGGCCATGGTTATGGCTACACCTTC. Residues: CASSSGTGGHGYGYTF. The full variable domain, completed using reference TRBV11-2 and TRBJ1-2, is EAGVAQSPRYKIIEKRQSVAFWCNPISGHATLYWYQQILGQGPKLLIQFQNNGVVDDSQLPKDRFSAERLKGVDSTLKIQPAKLEDSAVYLCASSSGTGGHGYGYTFGSGTRLTVV.